These T cell receptor beta chains were read from a single sample in a study of T cells in Graves' hyperthyroidism and ophthalmopathy. TCRdb reprocessed the multiplex PCR reads with MiXCR, giving one entry per CDR3 protein. The repertoire holds 600,000 to 700,000 distinct CDR3 sequences, 45% seen once, with approximately 6.8% in the top ten. The sequenced sample was peripheral blood or thyroid tissue (not recorded which). The source is an adult man with Graves' disease, either hyperthyroidism or ophthalmopathy (not recorded which). Both conserved end residues are part of each CDR3. Fields, in order: D gene, V gene, clone size, J gene, CDR3 protein, CDR3 DNA. D genes are given only for firm matches. Only part of the rows carry a size: once, few, many, or a class if the clone is expanded.

.	TRBV7-9	.	TRBJ1-4	CASSLDLTNALFF	TGTGCCAGCAGCTTAGATCTCACAAATGCACTGTTTTTT
TRBD1	TRBV12-3/TRBV12-4	.	TRBJ1-1	CASSPGDSPTEAFF	TGTGCCAGCAGTCCCGGGGACAGCCCCACTGAAGCTTTCTTT
TRBD2	TRBV6-5	.	TRBJ2-5	CASSYTRGRDEETQYF	TGTGCCAGCAGTTACACGCGCGGGAGGGATGAAGAGACCCAGTACTTC
TRBD1	TRBV4-2	few	TRBJ1-2	CASSQVQGPVGYTF	TGTGCCAGCAGCCAAGTACAGGGGCCGGTTGGCTACACCTTC
.	TRBV19	.	TRBJ1-6	CASSIGESYNSPLHF	TGTGCCAGTAGTATCGGGGAGAGCTATAATTCACCCCTCCACTTT
TRBD1	TRBV25-1	many	TRBJ1-1	CASSTNRGRYTEAFF	TGTGCCAGCAGTACCAACAGGGGGCGGTACACTGAAGCTTTCTTT
.	TRBV20-1	.	TRBJ2-5	CSASIGTPGETQYF	TGCAGTGCTAGTATTGGGACTCCCGGGGAGACCCAGTACTTC
TRBD1	TRBV10-1	.	TRBJ1-6	CASSEGTGGSSLHF	TGCGCCAGCAGTGAGGGGACAGGGGGATCATCCCTCCACTTT
.	TRBV19	.	TRBJ2-7	CASSSKQGPYEQYF	TGTGCCAGTAGTAGTAAACAGGGACCCTACGAGCAGTACTTC
.	TRBV2	.	TRBJ1-1	CASSEGGGRAFF	TGTGCCAGCAGTGAAGGAGGGGGTCGAGCTTTCTTT
TRBD2	TRBV12-3/TRBV12-4	many	TRBJ2-5	CASSLRGGRETQYF	TGTGCCAGCAGCCTGCGGGGGGGGCGAGAGACCCAGTACTTC
TRBD2	TRBV19	.	TRBJ2-7	CASRRTSGAYEQYF	TGTGCCAGTAGACGGACTAGCGGTGCCTACGAGCAGTACTTC
TRBD1	TRBV2	.	TRBJ1-4	CASSSNRGTNEKLFF	TGTGCCAGCAGTTCCAACAGGGGAACTAATGAAAAACTGTTTTTT
.	TRBV2	many	TRBJ1-1	CASSDYASNTEAFF	TGTGCCAGCAGTGATTACGCCTCGAACACTGAAGCTTTCTTT
.	TRBV9	.	TRBJ1-1	CASSVGRRGIEAFF	TGTGCCAGCAGCGTAGGACGGAGAGGGATTGAAGCTTTCTTT
.	TRBV29-1	.	TRBJ1-5	CSVGDTSQGNQPQHF	TGCAGCGTTGGAGACACGTCTCAGGGCAATCAGCCCCAGCATTTT
TRBD1	TRBV6-6	.	TRBJ2-5	CAISDRGRKTQYF	TGTGCCATCAGTGACAGGGGGCGAAAGACCCAGTACTTC
.	TRBV25-1	.	TRBJ1-5	CASLDGQPNQPQHF	TGTGCCAGCTTGGATGGACAGCCTAATCAGCCCCAGCATTTT
.	TRBV10-2	.	TRBJ2-5	CASGLARRGETQYF	TGTGCTAGTGGTTTGGCACGCAGGGGAGAGACCCAGTACTTC
.	TRBV5-8	.	TRBJ1-4	CASSPLTGETNEKLFF	TGCGCCAGCAGCCCGTTAACGGGGGAGACTAATGAAAAACTGTTTTTT
.	TRBV2	.	TRBJ1-4	CASRRGRGLNEKLFF	TGTGCCAGCAGACGGGGCCGAGGACTCAATGAAAAACTGTTTTTT
.	TRBV20-1	.	TRBJ1-1	CSARAGNGNTEAFF	TGCAGTGCTAGAGCTGGGAACGGGAACACTGAAGCTTTCTTT
.	TRBV7-2	.	TRBJ1-5	CASSWGGGENQPQHF	TGTGCCAGCAGCTGGGGTGGGGGGGAAAATCAGCCCCAGCATTTT
.	TRBV12-3/TRBV12-4	.	TRBJ1-1	CASNEGHANTEAFF	TGTGCCAGCAACGAGGGACACGCGAACACTGAAGCTTTCTTT
.	TRBV20-1	.	TRBJ2-7	CSATLSTGKASKQYF	TGCAGTGCTACGCTGTCTACAGGGAAAGCGTCCAAGCAGTACTTC